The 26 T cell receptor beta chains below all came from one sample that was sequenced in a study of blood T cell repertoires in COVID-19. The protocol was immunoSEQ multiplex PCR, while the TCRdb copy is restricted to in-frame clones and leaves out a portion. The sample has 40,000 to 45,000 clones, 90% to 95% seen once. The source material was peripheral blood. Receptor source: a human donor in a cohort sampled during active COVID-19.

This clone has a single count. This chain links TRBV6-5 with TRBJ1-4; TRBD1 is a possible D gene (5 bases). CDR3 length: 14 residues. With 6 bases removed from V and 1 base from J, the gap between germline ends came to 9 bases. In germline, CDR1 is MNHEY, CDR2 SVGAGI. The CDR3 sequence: CASSPTVTNEKLFF. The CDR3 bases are TGTGCCAGCAGCCCGACAGTAACTAATGAAAAACTGTTTTTT.

The CDR3 DNA is TGTGCCAGCAGCTTATCGAACTGGAGGACTAGCGGGAAGGGTTCCCAAGAGACCCAGTACTTC. Translation gives CASSLSNWRTSGKGSQETQYF. J is TRBJ2-5 and V is TRBV7-3, with 12 nucleotides matching TRBD2. CDR3 length: 21 residues. The germline V gene encodes CDR1 SGHTA and CDR2 FQGTGA. With 2 bases clipped from V and 1 base from J, the junction kept 17 bases outside the gene matches.

This CDR3 is CASSIPGQGTDTQYF. As DNA, the CDR3 is TGTGCCAGCAGTATACCGGGACAGGGGACAGATACGCAGTATTTT. This sequence joins TRBV28 and TRBJ2-3; 10 bases align to TRBD1. CDR1 is MDHEN, CDR2 SYDVKM, per germline. The length of the CDR3 is 15 residues. The V gene end was trimmed by 5 bases and the J gene end by 3 bases; junction bases not matched to a gene: 5.

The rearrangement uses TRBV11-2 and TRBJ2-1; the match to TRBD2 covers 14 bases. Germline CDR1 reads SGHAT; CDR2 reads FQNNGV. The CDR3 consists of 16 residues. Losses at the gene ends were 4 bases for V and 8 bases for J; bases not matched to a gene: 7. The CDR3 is CASSSPRLAGGHEQFF. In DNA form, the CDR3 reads TGTGCCAGCAGCTCCCCTAGACTAGCGGGAGGGCATGAGCAGTTCTTC.

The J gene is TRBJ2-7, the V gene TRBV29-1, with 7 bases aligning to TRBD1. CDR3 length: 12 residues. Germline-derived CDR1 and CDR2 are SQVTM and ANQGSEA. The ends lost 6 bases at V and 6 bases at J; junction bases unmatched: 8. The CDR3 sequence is CSVPDRLGEQYF. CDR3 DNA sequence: TGCAGCGTCCCGGACAGGCTGGGCGAGCAGTACTTC.

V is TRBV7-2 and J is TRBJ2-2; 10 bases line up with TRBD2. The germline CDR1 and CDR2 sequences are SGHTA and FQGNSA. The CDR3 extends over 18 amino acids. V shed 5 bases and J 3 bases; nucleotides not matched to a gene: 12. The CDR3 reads CASSPGAAGGPDTGELFF. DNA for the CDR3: TGTGCCAGCAGCCCAGGGGCAGCGGGAGGGCCGGACACCGGGGAGCTGTTTTTT.

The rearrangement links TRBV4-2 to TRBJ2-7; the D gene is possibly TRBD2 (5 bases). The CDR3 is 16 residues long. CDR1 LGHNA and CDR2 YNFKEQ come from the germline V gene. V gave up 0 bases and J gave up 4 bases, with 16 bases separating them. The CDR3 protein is CASSQDAPGSSYEQYF. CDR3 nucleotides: TGTGCCAGCAGCCAAGATGCACCGGGGTCGAGTTACGAGCAGTACTTC.

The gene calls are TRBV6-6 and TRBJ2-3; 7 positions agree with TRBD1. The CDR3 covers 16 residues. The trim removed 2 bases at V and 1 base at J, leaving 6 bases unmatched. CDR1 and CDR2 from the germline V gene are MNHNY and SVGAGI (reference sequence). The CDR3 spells CASSYHRGRGTDTQYF. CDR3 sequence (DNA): TGTGCCAGCAGTTACCACAGGGGACGGGGCACAGATACGCAGTATTTT.

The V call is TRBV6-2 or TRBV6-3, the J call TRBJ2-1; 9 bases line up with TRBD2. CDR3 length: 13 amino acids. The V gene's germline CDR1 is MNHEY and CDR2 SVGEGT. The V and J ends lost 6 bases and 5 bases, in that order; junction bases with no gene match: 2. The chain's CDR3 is CASRPSGDNEQFF. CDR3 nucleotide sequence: TGTGCCAGCAGGCCTAGCGGGGACAATGAGCAGTTCTTC.

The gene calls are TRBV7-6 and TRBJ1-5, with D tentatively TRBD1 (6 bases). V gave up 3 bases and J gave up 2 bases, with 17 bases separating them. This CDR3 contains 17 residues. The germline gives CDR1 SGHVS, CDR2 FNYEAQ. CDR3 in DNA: TGTGCCAGCAGCTTGGATGGGAGGGGGGCCCGCAATCAGCCCCAGCATTTT. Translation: CASSLDGRGARNQPQHF.

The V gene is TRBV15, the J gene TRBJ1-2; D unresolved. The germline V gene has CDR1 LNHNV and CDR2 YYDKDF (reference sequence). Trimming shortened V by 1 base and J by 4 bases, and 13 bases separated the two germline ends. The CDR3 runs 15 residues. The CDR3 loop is CATSRVAGISYGYTF. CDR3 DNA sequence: TGTGCCACCAGCAGAGTTGCGGGGATAAGCTATGGCTACACCTTC.

CDR3 sequence (DNA): TGTGCCAGCAGCCGACAGCGTGACACTGAAGCTTTCTTT. Protein: CASSRQRDTEAFF. The chain carries TRBV13 and TRBJ1-1, with D possibly matching TRBD1 (5 bases). The CDR3 covers 13 residues. Germline V gives CDR1 PRHDT, CDR2 FYEKMQ (reference sequence). V was cut by 5 bases and J by 3 bases, with 10 bases left in between. The variable domain in full, completed from reference TRBV13 and TRBJ1-1, reads AAGVIQSPRHLIKEKRETATLKCYPIPRHDTVYWYQQGPGQDPQFLISFYEKMQSDKGSIPDRFSAQQFSDYHSELNMSSLELGDSALYFCASSRQRDTEAFFGQGTRLTVV.

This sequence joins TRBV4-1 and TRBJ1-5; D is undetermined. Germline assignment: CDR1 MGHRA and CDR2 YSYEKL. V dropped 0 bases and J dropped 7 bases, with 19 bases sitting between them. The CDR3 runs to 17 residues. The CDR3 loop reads CASSQDPSGTSWQPQHF. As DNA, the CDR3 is TGCGCCAGCAGCCAAGATCCCTCCGGTACGAGTTGGCAGCCCCAGCATTTT.

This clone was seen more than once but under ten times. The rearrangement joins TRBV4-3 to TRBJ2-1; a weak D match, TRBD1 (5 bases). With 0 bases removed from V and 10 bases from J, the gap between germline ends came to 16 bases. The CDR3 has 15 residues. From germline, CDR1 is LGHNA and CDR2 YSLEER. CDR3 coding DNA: TGCGCCAGCAGCCAAGAGGACACTGCCGGCTGGGAGCAGTTCTTC. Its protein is CASSQEDTAGWEQFF.

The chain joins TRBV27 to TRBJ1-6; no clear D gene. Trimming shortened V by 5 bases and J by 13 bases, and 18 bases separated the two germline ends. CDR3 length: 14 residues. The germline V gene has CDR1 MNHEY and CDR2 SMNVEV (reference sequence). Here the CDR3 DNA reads TGTGCCAGCAGTCTCGACACCGCCTCGGGGCCCCTCCACTTT. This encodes CASSLDTASGPLHF.

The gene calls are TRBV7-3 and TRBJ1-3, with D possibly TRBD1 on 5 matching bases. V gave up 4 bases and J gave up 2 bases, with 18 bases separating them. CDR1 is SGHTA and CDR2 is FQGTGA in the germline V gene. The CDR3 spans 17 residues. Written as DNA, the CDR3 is TGTGCCAGCAGCTCGATACCCGGGTCAGGGACTGGAAACACCATATATTTT. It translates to CASSSIPGSGTGNTIYF.

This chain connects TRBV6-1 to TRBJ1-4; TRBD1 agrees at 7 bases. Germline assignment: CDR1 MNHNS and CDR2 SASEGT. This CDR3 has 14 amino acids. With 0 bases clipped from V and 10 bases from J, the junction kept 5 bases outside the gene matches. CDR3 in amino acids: CASSEAVGGGKLFF. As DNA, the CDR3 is TGTGCCAGCAGTGAAGCGGTAGGGGGCGGAAAACTGTTTTTT.

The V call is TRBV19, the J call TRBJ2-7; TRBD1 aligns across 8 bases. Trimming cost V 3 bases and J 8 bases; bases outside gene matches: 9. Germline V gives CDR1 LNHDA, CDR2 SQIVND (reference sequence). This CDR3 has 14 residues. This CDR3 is CASSMVRTGSQQYF. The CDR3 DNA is TGTGCCAGTAGTATGGTCAGGACAGGGTCTCAGCAGTACTTC.

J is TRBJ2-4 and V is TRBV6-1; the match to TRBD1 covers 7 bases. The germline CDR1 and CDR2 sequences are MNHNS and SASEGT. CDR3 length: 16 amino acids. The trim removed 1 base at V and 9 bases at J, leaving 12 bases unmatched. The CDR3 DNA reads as TGTGCCAGCAGTGAAGTCTGGCGACAGGGTAAGGGCATTCAGTACTTC. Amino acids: CASSEVWRQGKGIQYF.

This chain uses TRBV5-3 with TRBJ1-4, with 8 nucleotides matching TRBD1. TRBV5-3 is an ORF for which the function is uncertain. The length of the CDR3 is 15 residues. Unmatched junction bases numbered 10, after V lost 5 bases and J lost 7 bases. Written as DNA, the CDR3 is TGTGCCAGAAGACACCCGGACAGGGAAGGTGAAAAACTGTTTTTT. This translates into CARRHPDREGEKLFF.

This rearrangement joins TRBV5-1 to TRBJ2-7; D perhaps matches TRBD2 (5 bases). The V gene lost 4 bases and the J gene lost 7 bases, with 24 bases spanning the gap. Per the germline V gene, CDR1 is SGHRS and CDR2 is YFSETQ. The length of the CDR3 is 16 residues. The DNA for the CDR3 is TGCGCCAGCAGCCAAGAAGGGCCTTCGGCACCGGGAGAGCAGTACTTC. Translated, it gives CASSQEGPSAPGEQYF.

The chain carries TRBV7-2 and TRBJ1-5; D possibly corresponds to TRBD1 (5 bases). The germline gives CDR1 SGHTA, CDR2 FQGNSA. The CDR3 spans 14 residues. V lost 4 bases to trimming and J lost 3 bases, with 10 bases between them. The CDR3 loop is CASSSRQTNQPQHF. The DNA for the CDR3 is TGTGCCAGCAGCTCCCGACAGACCAATCAGCCCCAGCATTTT. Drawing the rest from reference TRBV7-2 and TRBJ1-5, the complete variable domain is GAGVSQSPSNKVTEKGKDVELRCDPISGHTALYWYRQSLGQGLEFLIYFQGNSAPDKSGLPSDRFSAERTGGSVSTLTIQRTQQEDSAVYLCASSSRQTNQPQHFGDGTRLSIL.

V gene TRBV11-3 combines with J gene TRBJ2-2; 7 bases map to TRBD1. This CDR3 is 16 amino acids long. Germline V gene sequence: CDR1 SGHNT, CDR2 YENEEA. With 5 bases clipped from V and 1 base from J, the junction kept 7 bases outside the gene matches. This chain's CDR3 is CASSNSRDRNTGELFF. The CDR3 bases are TGTGCCAGCAGCAATTCAAGGGACAGGAACACCGGGGAGCTGTTTTTT.

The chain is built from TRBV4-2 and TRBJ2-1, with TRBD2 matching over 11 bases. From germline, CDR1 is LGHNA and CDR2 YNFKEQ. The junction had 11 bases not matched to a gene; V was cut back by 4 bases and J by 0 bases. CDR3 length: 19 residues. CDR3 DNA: TGTGCCAGCAGCCCCTTTGGTAGCGGGAGGGGAAGCTCCTACAATGAGCAGTTCTTC. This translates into CASSPFGSGRGSSYNEQFF.

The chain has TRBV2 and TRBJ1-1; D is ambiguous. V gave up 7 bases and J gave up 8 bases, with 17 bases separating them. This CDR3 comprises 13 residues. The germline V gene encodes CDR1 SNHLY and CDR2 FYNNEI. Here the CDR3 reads CASKKGRRVEAFF. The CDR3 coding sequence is TGTGCCAGCAAGAAAGGGAGGAGGGTAGAAGCTTTCTTT.

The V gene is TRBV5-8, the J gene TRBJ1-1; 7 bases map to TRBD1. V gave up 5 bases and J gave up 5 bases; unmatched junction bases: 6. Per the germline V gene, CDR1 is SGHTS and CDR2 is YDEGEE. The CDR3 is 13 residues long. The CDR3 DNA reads TGTGCCAGCAGTTACAGGGGCTGGACTGAAGCTTTCTTT. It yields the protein CASSYRGWTEAFF.